This TCR beta chain was captured by sequencing in a study of T cell responses to AZD1222 COVID-19 vaccine. Per germline, CDR1 SQVTM and CDR2 ANQGSEA. V lost 6 bases to trimming and J lost 0 bases, with 14 bases between them. This CDR3 comprises 14 residues. Assay: immunoSEQ multiplex PCR; the TCRdb copy retains only in-frame clones and omits some. There are approximately 150,000 clones in the sample; about 92% occur only once, and approximately 12% lies in the top ten. The starting material was peripheral blood, obtained after recovery from COVID-19. The sequence was collected from an adult who had recovered from COVID-19. The chain employs TRBV29-1 and TRBJ1-2; D remains ambiguous. The CDR3 bases are TGCAGCGTATTGGGTGGCGCATCTAACTATGGCTACACCTTC. Encoded protein: CSVLGGASNYGYTF.